The clone carrying this TCR beta chain was picked up many times. What it binds is unknown. The CDR3 length is 14 residues. The V end lost 2 bases, the J end lost 4 bases, and 11 bases lay between the germline ends. The sample's time point: patch test 2, 6 weeks after DPC sensitization. Stated treatment: therapeutic diphenylcyclopropenone sensitization with weekly scalp DPC. Donors, patients with alopecia ranging from 18 to 70 years old and judged suitable for DPC, provided samples. The sample belongs to a study of human T cells and chemical hapten exposure. As for the study in general: The study enrolled mostly female patients with alopecia areata, totalis or universalis.

MiXCR was run by TCRdb on the RACE reads, yielding one entry per CDR3 protein. The sample holds approximately 89,000 distinct CDR3 sequences, 10% seen once. Study results and limitations: Versus controls, expanded TCRs had significantly more large CDR3 similarity clusters. Patch test scores rose with PT1 expanded TCR counts, a positive correlation.

The receptor was isolated from a woman in her 30s with alopecia areata. Some clones in this sample may be carry-over from other donors' samples. The sample in question was whole blood, obtained in connection with sensitization to the hapten diphenylcyclopropenone (DPC). The chain has TRBV12-3 or TRBV12-4 and TRBJ2-5, with D uncertain. The CDR3 region is CASSLSRRRETQYF. CDR3 nucleotides: TGTGCCAGCAGTTTATCGAGGCGTCGAGAGACCCAGTACTTC.